Sequencing of this T cell receptor (beta chain) was carried out in a study of blood T cell repertoires in COVID-19. The protocol was immunoSEQ multiplex PCR, while the TCRdb copy is restricted to in-frame clones and leaves out a portion. The data show 60,000 to 80,000 clones, approximately 88% seen once. This clone showed up just once. The CDR3 sequence is 13 residues long. Germline CDR1 SGHNT, CDR2 YYREEE (reference sequence). V trimming: 4 bases; J trimming: 7 bases; junction bases outside the gene matches: 3. The sequence was obtained from a woman in her seventies with acute or convalescent COVID-19. The rearrangement links TRBV5-4 to TRBJ1-5; 9 bases align to TRBD1. The specimen was peripheral blood. The CDR3 nucleotides read TGTGCCAGCAGCCTGGACAGGGGACAGCCCCAGCATTTT. This translates into CASSLDRGQPQHF.